The 32 T cell receptor beta chains listed next were all sequenced from one sample in a study of control samples from healthy donors and cancer patients. Measured with immunoSEQ multiplex PCR; TCRdb has only the in-frame clones, and not every one. This table has 100,000 to 150,000 clones, about 95% appearing once. Source material: blood. All receptors derive from a man aged 30-40 years in good health.

This clone has just one count. This rearrangement joins TRBV28 to TRBJ1-1; 7 bases match TRBD1. CDR3 length: 17 residues. Trimming removed 5 bases from V and 0 bases from J; junction bases left unmatched: 12. Germline CDR1 MDHEN, CDR2 SYDVKM. CDR3 DNA sequence: TGTGCCAGCAGTAGCGGGACAGAGTTTTTCCTGAACACTGAAGCTTTCTTT. Protein product: CASSSGTEFFLNTEAFF.

J is TRBJ2-5 and V is TRBV7-9; TRBD2 agrees at 7 bases. Germline trimming cut 3 bases from V and 0 bases from J; bases unmatched to any gene: 4. CDR1 SEHNR and CDR2 FQNEAQ come from the germline V gene (reference sequence). The CDR3 loop spans 15 amino acids. The CDR3 sequence: CASSLGGKYQETQYF. In DNA form, the CDR3 reads TGTGCCAGCAGCTTGGGGGGGAAGTACCAAGAGACCCAGTACTTC.

This clone has more than one count but fewer than ten. V is TRBV7-2 and J is TRBJ1-2; maybe TRBD1 (5 bases). Germline V lookup: CDR1 SGHTA, CDR2 FQGNSA. V dropped 5 bases and J dropped 8 bases, with 15 bases sitting between them. The CDR3 has 13 residues. The CDR3 sequence is CASSQLGAEGYTF. CDR3 DNA: TGTGCCAGCAGCCAACTTGGGGCTGAAGGCTACACCTTC. Using reference TRBV7-2 and TRBJ1-2 for the parts outside the CDR3, the full variable domain is GAGVSQSPSNKVTEKGKDVELRCDPISGHTALYWYRQSLGQGLEFLIYFQGNSAPDKSGLPSDRFSAERTGGSVSTLTIQRTQQEDSAVYLCASSQLGAEGYTFGSGTRLTVV.

The sample holds one count of this clone. CDR3 bases: TGTGCCAGCAGCGCCCGGGGGCAGGGCTATAATTCACCCCTCCACTTT. This codes for CASSARGQGYNSPLHF. The gene calls are TRBV5-4 and TRBJ1-6; TRBD1 might be the D (6 bases). CDR3 length: 16 amino acids. V was shortened by 4 bases and J by 3 bases, with 14 bases between the two germline ends. Germline lookup yields CDR1 SGHNT and CDR2 YYREEE (reference sequence).

This chain uses TRBV18 with TRBJ2-7, with a weak D call TRBD2 (6 bases). Trimming stripped 3 bases from V and 7 bases from J, with 22 bases between. CDR1 KGHSH and CDR2 LQKENI come from the germline V gene. The CDR3 loop spans 16 amino acids. DNA for the CDR3: TGTGCCAGCTCACCTCCGAATGGCAGGACTACTGATGAGCAGTACTTC. Amino acid sequence: CASSPPNGRTTDEQYF.

The chain couples TRBV6-6 to TRBJ2-2; either TRBD1 or TRBD2 may fit D (5 bases each). The germline CDR1 and CDR2 sequences are MNHNY and SVGAGI (reference sequence). The CDR3 runs to 14 residues. The ends were cut back, 8 bases at V and 1 base at J, with 11 bases in the middle. In DNA form, the CDR3 reads TGTGCCAGCCTCGGGACGGGGAACACCGGGGAGCTGTTTTTT. Translating it yields CASLGTGNTGELFF.

The gene calls are TRBV28 and TRBJ1-4; weak D call: TRBD1 (5 bases). Germline CDR1 reads MDHEN; CDR2 reads SYDVKM. V was clipped by 3 bases and J by 7 bases, with 12 bases between them. The CDR3 contains 14 residues. Written as DNA, the CDR3 is TGTGCCAGCAGTTTCCTCCTTGGGGGTGAAAAACTGTTTTTT. Its translation: CASSFLLGGEKLFF.

The chain links TRBV4-1 to TRBJ1-1; D remains ambiguous. The V end was cut by 1 base, the J end by 6 bases, with 12 bases between. CDR1 and CDR2 from the germline V gene are MGHRA and YSYEKL. CDR3 length: 14 amino acids. In nucleotides, the CDR3 is TGCGCCAGCAGCCAAGGAGGGAATCCGGCTGAAGCTTTCTTT. Translation: CASSQGGNPAEAFF.

The chain has TRBV10-3 and TRBJ1-1, with D perhaps matching TRBD1 (6 bases). Looked up from germline, CDR1 is ENHRY and CDR2 is SYGVKD. The V end lost 6 bases, the J end lost 1 base, and 9 bases lay between the germline ends. The CDR3 is made up of 13 amino acids. The DNA for the CDR3 is TGTGCCATCAGCGGGGACAAGAACACTGAAGCTTTCTTT. It yields the protein CAISGDKNTEAFF.

CDR3 nucleotide sequence: TGTGCCAGCTCCCGGGACAGGGGAGGGACACCCCTCCACTTT. It codes for CASSRDRGGTPLHF. The chain joins TRBV18 to TRBJ1-6; 10 nucleotides match TRBD1. Germline V gene lookup returns CDR1 KGHSH and CDR2 LQKENI. The CDR3 loop spans 14 amino acids. With V trimmed by 6 bases and J by 11 bases, 7 bases remained unmatched.

This chain links TRBV2 with TRBJ2-3, with TRBD2 as a possible D gene (6 bases). Trimming took 5 bases from V and 0 from J, leaving 18 bases between them. The length of the CDR3 is 17 residues. The V gene's germline CDR1 is SNHLY and CDR2 FYNNEI. This CDR3 is CASSMGWAGMSTDTQYF. CDR3 sequence (DNA): TGTGCCAGCAGTATGGGGTGGGCGGGGATGAGCACAGATACGCAGTATTTT. The variable domain in full, with the rest retrieved from reference TRBV2 and TRBJ2-3, is EPEVTQTPSHQVTQMGQEVILRCVPISNHLYFYWYRQILGQKVEFLVSFYNNEISEKSEIFDDQFSVERPDGSNFTLKIRSTKLEDSAMYFCASSMGWAGMSTDTQYFGPGTRLTVL.

This sequence joins TRBV14 and TRBJ2-5, with no clear D. The CDR3 length is 17 residues. Per germline, CDR1 SGHDN and CDR2 FVKESK. Trimming shortened V by 2 bases and J by 4 bases, and 20 bases separated the two germline ends. The CDR3 bases are TGTGCCAGCAGCCAAATTATAATTCCAAGCCAGCGAGAGACCCAGTACTTC. This sequence encodes CASSQIIIPSQRETQYF.

In DNA, the CDR3 is TGTGCCAGCAGTTACTCGACGGATAGCAATCAGCCCCAGCATTTT. Translation: CASSYSTDSNQPQHF. The rearrangement uses TRBV6-2 or TRBV6-3 and TRBJ1-5; D not certain. CDR3 length: 15 residues. Germline CDR1 reads MNHEY; CDR2 reads SVGEGT. V was pared by 0 bases and J by 0 bases, with 6 bases between.

V is TRBV4-1 and J is TRBJ2-3, with 10 bases matching TRBD1. The CDR3 contains 17 residues. V gave up 3 bases and J gave up 1 base; unmatched junction bases: 7. CDR1 is MGHRA, CDR2 YSYEKL, per germline. This CDR3 is CASSQGRQGAGTDTQYF. The CDR3 bases are TGCGCCAGCAGCCAGGGTCGACAGGGGGCGGGCACAGATACGCAGTATTTT.

This chain uses TRBV6-1 with TRBJ2-2; weak D call: TRBD2 (6 bases). The CDR3 sequence is 15 residues long. Deletions cut 0 bases from V and 3 bases from J, with 8 bases between. Germline assignment: CDR1 MNHNS and CDR2 SASEGT. CDR3 loop: CASSEAGGHTGELFF. In DNA form, the CDR3 reads TGTGCCAGCAGTGAAGCCGGAGGGCACACCGGGGAGCTGTTTTTT.

This sequence joins TRBV7-2 and TRBJ1-6; D not certain. V was shortened by 1 base and J by 8 bases, with 18 bases between the two germline ends. CDR3 size: 17 residues. Germline-derived CDR1 and CDR2 are SGHTA and FQGNSA. CDR3 loop: CASSLGFRRGLHSPLHF. The CDR3 coding sequence is TGTGCCAGCAGCTTAGGATTTCGGAGAGGGCTCCATTCACCCCTCCACTTT.

This CDR3 reads CASSRGAPWNSPLHF. The CDR3 DNA follows: TGTGCCAGCAGCCGGGGGGCCCCCTGGAATTCACCCCTCCACTTT. V gene TRBV6-2 or TRBV6-3 combines with J gene TRBJ1-6; a possible D gene is TRBD1 (6 bases). CDR1 and CDR2 from the germline V gene are MNHEY and SVGEGT. The V and J ends lost 6 bases and 7 bases respectively, with 16 bases between them. The CDR3 has 15 residues.

This chain joins TRBV6-5 and TRBJ2-1, with 10 bases matching TRBD2. In germline, CDR1 is MNHEY, CDR2 SVGAGI. This CDR3 is built from 14 residues. The J segment lost 12 bases and the V segment lost 6 bases, leaving 11 bases of the junction unmatched. The DNA of the CDR3 is TGTGCCAGCAGAGGTAGCGGGGGGCCCCCCGGGCAGTTCTTC. It yields the protein CASRGSGGPPGQFF.

This clone came up once. The chain carries TRBV5-1 and TRBJ1-4; 9 bases are a match to TRBD1. Trimming at V came to 4 bases and at J to 7 bases, leaving 5 bases not matched to a gene. Germline loops: CDR1 SGHRS, CDR2 YFSETQ. This CDR3 spans 14 amino acids. CDR3 region: CASSRTGDSEKLFF. Written as DNA, the CDR3 is TGCGCCAGCAGCCGGACAGGGGATAGTGAAAAACTGTTTTTT.

The chain joins TRBV10-3 to TRBJ1-5; a possible D gene is TRBD1 (6 bases). CDR1 and CDR2 from the germline V gene are ENHRY and SYGVKD. V was trimmed by 0 bases and J by 0 bases, leaving 12 bases between them. There are 17 residues in the CDR3. In DNA, the CDR3 is TGTGCCATCAGTGAGTCGGGGGGGCTGGGTAGCAATCAGCCCCAGCATTTT. Encoded protein: CAISESGGLGSNQPQHF.

CDR3 sequence (DNA): TGTGCCTGGGTTCGGGAGACCCCTAACTATGGCTACACCTTC. Translation gives CAWVRETPNYGYTF. The chain recombines TRBV30 with TRBJ1-2; D remains unclear. Germline CDR1 and CDR2: GTSNPN and SVGIG (reference sequence). V was cut by 5 bases and J by 0 bases, with 13 bases left in between. CDR3 length: 14 amino acids.

The CDR3 loop reads CASSLLQDTYNEQFF. DNA of the CDR3: TGTGCCAGCAGCCTTCTACAGGACACTTACAATGAGCAGTTCTTC. V is TRBV5-4 and J is TRBJ2-1, with a tentative D call TRBD1 (5 bases). The CDR3 loop spans 15 amino acids. V lost 4 bases, J lost 4 bases, and 15 bases lay in between. Germline CDR1 SGHNT, CDR2 YYREEE (reference sequence).

The chain uses TRBV18 and TRBJ1-5; no clear D gene. V shed 3 bases and J shed 0 bases, with 6 bases lying between them. Germline lookup yields CDR1 KGHSH and CDR2 LQKENI. The CDR3 consists of 14 residues. The CDR3 DNA is TGTGCCAGCTCACCGGACGGTAGCAATCAGCCCCAGCATTTT. It codes for CASSPDGSNQPQHF.

CDR3 sequence (DNA): TGTGCCACCAGTGCTCCTCGGGCTCCTAGCACAGATACGCAGTATTTT. Translating it yields CATSAPRAPSTDTQYF. The V and J genes are TRBV24-1 and TRBJ2-3; D remains unclear. From germline, CDR1 is KGHDR and CDR2 SFDVKD. This CDR3 has 16 amino acids. V was shortened by 5 bases and J by 0 bases, with 14 bases between the two germline ends.

The J gene is TRBJ2-7, the V gene TRBV6-6; D perhaps matches TRBD2 (6 bases). The CDR3 runs 13 residues. Trimming left V 3 bases short and J 5 bases short, with 11 bases between. Germline V gene data show CDR1 as MNHNY and CDR2 as SVGAGI (reference sequence). The CDR3 DNA follows: TGTGCCAGCAGTTATGTGGGGGGAGACGAGCAGTACTTC. As protein: CASSYVGGDEQYF.

The rearrangement links TRBV7-9 to TRBJ1-2, with D unclear. The CDR3 contains 16 residues. V was clipped by 5 bases and J by 5 bases, with 21 bases between them. The germline V gene encodes CDR1 SEHNR and CDR2 FQNEAQ (reference sequence). In nucleotides, the CDR3 is TGTGCCAGCAGCCCCCTACTTACCAGCCCCACGTATGGCTACACCTTC. Encoded protein: CASSPLLTSPTYGYTF.

The table lists this clone with a count of one. The chain uses TRBV3-1 (or the pseudogene TRBV3-2) and TRBJ2-7; the match to TRBD1 covers 7 bases. The CDR3 is made up of 13 amino acids. Trimming removed 4 bases from V and 1 base from J; junction bases left unmatched: 1. Germline V gene sequence: CDR1 LGHDT, CDR2 YNNKEL (reference sequence). For the CDR3, the DNA is TGTGCCAGCAGCCGGACAGGTTCCTACGAGCAGTACTTC. It translates to CASSRTGSYEQYF.

Here the CDR3 DNA reads TGTGCCTGGAGCGTGGAAGGCTATGGCTACACCTTC. Its protein product is CAWSVEGYGYTF. J is TRBJ1-2 and V is TRBV30; no clear D. V was pared by 3 bases and J by 4 bases, with 9 bases between. In germline, CDR1 is GTSNPN, CDR2 SVGIG (reference sequence). The length of the CDR3 is 12 residues.

V is TRBV19 and J is TRBJ1-2; D is ambiguous. Trimming shortened V by 7 bases and J by 4 bases, and 13 bases separated the two germline ends. This CDR3 contains 13 residues. CDR1 LNHDA and CDR2 SQIVND come from the germline V gene (reference sequence). The CDR3 here is CASNPGTTYGYTF. The CDR3 DNA follows: TGTGCCAGTAATCCGGGAACTACCTATGGCTACACCTTC. Filled out from reference TRBV19 and TRBJ1-2, the complete variable domain reads DGGITQSPKYLFRKEGQNVTLSCEQNLNHDAMYWYRQDPGQGLRLIYYSQIVNDFQKGDIAEGYSVSREKKESFPLTVTSAQKNPTAFYLCASNPGTTYGYTFGSGTRLTVV.

The chain couples TRBV19 to TRBJ2-1, with 15 bases lining up with TRBD2. In germline, CDR1 is LNHDA, CDR2 SQIVND (reference sequence). The V gene end was trimmed by 3 bases and the J gene end by 4 bases; junction bases not matched to a gene: 4. The CDR3 contains 17 residues. The CDR3 DNA reads TGTGCCAGTAGTATCCGGACTAGCGGGGGGGCATACAATGAGCAGTTCTTC. It encodes CASSIRTSGGAYNEQFF.

V and J are TRBV11-2 and TRBJ2-5; no clear D. Germline V gives CDR1 SGHAT, CDR2 FQNNGV. This CDR3 has 13 amino acids. V lost 7 bases to trimming and J lost 5 bases, with 14 bases between them. For the CDR3, the DNA is TGTGCCAGCAAAAGGGATTCCGAGGAGACCCAGTACTTC. Amino acids: CASKRDSEETQYF.

This rearrangement joins TRBV6-2 or TRBV6-3 to TRBJ1-5, with a weak D call TRBD1 (5 bases). Germline V gives CDR1 MNHEY, CDR2 SVGEGT. V lost 5 bases and J 9 bases, leaving 17 bases between the germline ends. The CDR3 has 14 residues. CDR3 sequence: CASSPGPRWVPQHF. The CDR3 DNA sequence: TGTGCCAGCAGTCCGGGACCGCGATGGGTGCCCCAGCATTTT.